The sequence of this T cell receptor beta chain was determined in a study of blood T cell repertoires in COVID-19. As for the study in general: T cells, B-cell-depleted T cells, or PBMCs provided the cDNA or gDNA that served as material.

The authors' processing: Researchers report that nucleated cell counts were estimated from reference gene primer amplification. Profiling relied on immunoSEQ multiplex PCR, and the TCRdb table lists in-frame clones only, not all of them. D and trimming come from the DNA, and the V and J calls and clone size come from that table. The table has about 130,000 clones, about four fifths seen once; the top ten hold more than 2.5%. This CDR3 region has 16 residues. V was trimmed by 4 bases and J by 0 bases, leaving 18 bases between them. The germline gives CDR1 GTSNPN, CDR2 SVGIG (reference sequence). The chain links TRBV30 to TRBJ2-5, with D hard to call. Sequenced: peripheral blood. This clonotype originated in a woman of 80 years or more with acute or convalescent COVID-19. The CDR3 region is CAWNTPTGPDQETQYF. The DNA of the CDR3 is TGTGCCTGGAATACTCCGACGGGTCCGGACCAAGAGACCCAGTACTTC.